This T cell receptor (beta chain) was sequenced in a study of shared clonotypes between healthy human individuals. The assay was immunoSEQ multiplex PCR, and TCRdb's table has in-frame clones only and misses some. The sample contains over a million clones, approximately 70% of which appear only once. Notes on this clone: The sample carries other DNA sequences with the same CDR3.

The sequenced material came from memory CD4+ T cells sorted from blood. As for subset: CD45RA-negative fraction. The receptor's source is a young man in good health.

The CDR3 is CAISGQGGGYTF. In nucleotides, the CDR3 is TGTGCCATCAGTGGGCAGGGGGGAGGCTACACCTTC. V and J are TRBV10-3 and TRBJ1-2, with 7 bases fitting TRBD1. CDR3 length: 12 amino acids. Germline CDR1 is ENHRY and CDR2 is SYGVKD. The ends lost 4 bases at V and 8 bases at J; junction bases unmatched: 4.